These 13 T cell receptor beta chains share one sample of origin, sequenced in a study of identical twins. TCRdb reprocessed the 5' RACE reads via MiXCR and lists one record per CDR3 protein. The table records 1.5 million to 2 million distinct CDR3 sequences, about 32% of them present only once. Sample: cord blood. The receptor set was obtained from a newborn girl in good health.

This clonotype was counted a few times. J is TRBJ2-7 and V is TRBV12-3 or TRBV12-4; D unresolved. V lost 1 base and J 7 bases, leaving 11 bases between the germline ends. The CDR3 is 13 residues long. In DNA form, the CDR3 reads TGTGCCAGCAGTTTAGGGTTCGTGGGGGAGCAGTACTTC. Residues: CASSLGFVGEQYF.

This clonotype was seen a handful of times. The rearrangement links TRBV7-9 to TRBJ2-7, with 10 positions matching TRBD2. CDR3 length: 16 amino acids. The V gene end was trimmed by 3 bases and the J gene end by 2 bases; junction bases not matched to a gene: 7. Germline V gives CDR1 SEHNR, CDR2 FQNEAQ (reference sequence). CDR3 nucleotides: TGTGCCAGCAGCTTCAAGACTAGCGGGCCGCCCTACGAGCAGTACTTC. Translating it yields CASSFKTSGPPYEQYF. The whole variable domain, remainder taken from reference TRBV7-9 and TRBJ2-7, is DTGVSQNPRHKITKRGQNVTFRCDPISEHNRLYWYRQTLGQGPEFLTYFQNEAQLEKSRLLSDRFSAERPKGSFSTLEIQRTEQGDSAMYLCASSFKTSGPPYEQYFGPGTRLTVT.

This rearrangement joins TRBV7-2 to TRBJ2-7; D ambiguous. The V gene lost 1 base and the J gene lost 5 bases, with 9 bases spanning the gap. CDR1 SGHTA and CDR2 FQGNSA come from the germline V gene. The CDR3 contains 13 residues. CDR3 sequence (DNA): TGTGCCAGCAGCTTAGAGTGGGCAGACGAGCAGTACTTC. Its translation: CASSLEWADEQYF.

CDR3 nucleotide sequence: TGTGCCATCAGCAACAGGGGGCCCGCAGATACGCAGTATTTT. It yields the protein CAISNRGPADTQYF. This chain links TRBV10-3 with TRBJ2-3; 9 nucleotides match TRBD1. Trimming took 6 bases from V and 4 from J; bases not matched to a gene: 5. This CDR3 has 14 residues. The V gene's germline CDR1 is ENHRY and CDR2 SYGVKD.

This clonotype was seen a handful of times. The germline gene is not matched at one end of the junction; a read error may be the cause. The V gene is TRBV5-1, the J gene TRBJ2-5; TRBD1 aligns across 8 bases. The germline CDR1 and CDR2 sequences are SGHRS and YFSETQ. The CDR3 has 14 residues. The CDR3 protein is CASSLGQGTNEQYF. The CDR3 DNA follows: TGTGCCAGCAGCTTAGGACAGGGAACAAATGAGCAGTACTTC.

J is TRBJ1-1 and V is TRBV2; no firm D call. The CDR3 contains 15 residues. Germline CDR1 and CDR2: SNHLY and FYNNEI. Trimming cost V 3 bases and J 5 bases, with 16 bases left between them. The CDR3 sequence: CASSDSRPRRTEAFF. In nucleotides, the CDR3 is TGTGCCAGCAGTGATAGCAGACCTAGAAGGACTGAAGCTTTCTTT.

V and J are TRBV6-7 and TRBJ2-7; D gene uncertain. TRBV6-7 is an ORF, and what it does is uncertain. Trimming left V 7 bases short and J 3 bases short, with 16 bases between. This CDR3 has 14 amino acids. The CDR3 region is CASKRAAGDYEQYF. The CDR3 DNA reads TGTGCCAGCAAGCGTGCGGCCGGCGACTACGAGCAGTACTTC.

The chain is built from TRBV19 and TRBJ2-1, with 12 bases matching TRBD2. Per germline, CDR1 LNHDA and CDR2 SQIVND (reference sequence). This CDR3 comprises 15 residues. The trim removed 1 base at V and 9 bases at J, leaving 4 bases unmatched. CDR3 sequence: CASSIGLAGAREQFF. CDR3 DNA: TGTGCCAGTAGTATAGGACTAGCGGGAGCGCGTGAGCAGTTCTTC.

The chain is built from TRBV14 and TRBJ2-1; 12 positions match TRBD2. The CDR3 has 18 residues. CDR1 is SGHDN and CDR2 is FVKESK in the germline V gene. V trimming: 5 bases; J trimming: 0 bases; junction bases outside the gene matches: 8. The CDR3 protein is CASSLGLAGHSSYNEQFF. In DNA, the CDR3 is TGTGCCAGCAGCTTGGGACTAGCGGGCCATAGCTCCTACAATGAGCAGTTCTTC.

This clonotype was recorded a few times. The chain links TRBV5-1 to TRBJ1-6, with unresolved D. V was shortened by 0 bases and J by 8 bases, with 12 bases between the two germline ends. There are 15 residues in the CDR3. Germline CDR1 reads SGHRS; CDR2 reads YFSETQ. This CDR3 is CASSLAGRNDSPLHF. CDR3 sequence (DNA): TGCGCCAGCAGCTTGGCGGGCAGGAACGATTCACCCCTCCACTTT. The entire variable domain, with the rest obtained from reference TRBV5-1 and TRBJ1-6, is as follows: KAGVTQTPRYLIKTRGQQVTLSCSPISGHRSVSWYQQTPGQGLQFLFEYFSETQRNKGNFPGRFSGRQFSNSRSEMNVSTLELGDSALYLCASSLAGRNDSPLHFGNGTRLTVT.

Comment on this clonotype: Compared with germline, one end of the junction differs, possibly owing to a read error. The CDR3 spells CASSLAGNCGYTF. CDR3 sequence (DNA): TGTGCCAGCAGTTTAGCCGGGAACTGTGGCTACACCTTC. This chain connects TRBV27 to TRBJ1-2; D is unclear. The CDR3 totals 13 residues. Germline V gene sequence: CDR1 MNHEY, CDR2 SMNVEV (reference sequence).

This clonotype has just a few counts. This chain joins TRBV7-9 and TRBJ2-7; D is perhaps TRBD2 (5 bases). Germline V CDR1 and CDR2: SEHNR, FQNEAQ (reference sequence). Trimming stripped 8 bases from V and 2 bases from J, with 16 bases between. This CDR3 has 14 residues. The CDR3 sequence is CASFVAGYPYEQYF. The CDR3 DNA follows: TGTGCCAGCTTTGTGGCGGGCTATCCCTACGAGCAGTACTTC.

Only a few counts were recorded for this clonotype. In DNA form, the CDR3 reads TGTGCCAGCATCGTGGGGAAGACTGAAGCTTTCTTT. Residues: CASIVGKTEAFF. The rearrangement uses TRBV2 and TRBJ1-1; D is ambiguous. Germline CDR1 and CDR2: SNHLY and FYNNEI. V was cut by 7 bases and J by 5 bases, with 11 bases left in between. The CDR3 length is 12 residues.